This TCR beta chain was recovered during a study of cytotoxic CD8 clonotypes in ibrutinib-treated CLL. Study overall: The authors obtained response samples at a median of approximately 12 months of treatment, range 6 to 36.

The count of this clone is one. V gave up 2 bases and J gave up 5 bases, with 8 bases separating them. This CDR3 has 13 residues. CDR1 and CDR2 (germline): MNHNS, SASEGT. This table comes from immunoSEQ multiplex PCR, and its TCRdb copy is limited to in-frame clones, with some not included. This sample carries 150,000 or so clones, 70% to 90% of them seen once, and the ten largest clones take 7.5% to 8%. This receptor was taken from a human donor with chronic lymphocytic leukemia. The sample was PBMCs, taken after 36 months of ibrutinib treatment. The rearrangement joins TRBV6-1 to TRBJ2-3, with a tentative D call TRBD2 (5 bases). The CDR3 DNA reads as TGTGCCAGCAGTGAACCGGGAATAGATACGCAGTATTTT. It encodes CASSEPGIDTQYF.